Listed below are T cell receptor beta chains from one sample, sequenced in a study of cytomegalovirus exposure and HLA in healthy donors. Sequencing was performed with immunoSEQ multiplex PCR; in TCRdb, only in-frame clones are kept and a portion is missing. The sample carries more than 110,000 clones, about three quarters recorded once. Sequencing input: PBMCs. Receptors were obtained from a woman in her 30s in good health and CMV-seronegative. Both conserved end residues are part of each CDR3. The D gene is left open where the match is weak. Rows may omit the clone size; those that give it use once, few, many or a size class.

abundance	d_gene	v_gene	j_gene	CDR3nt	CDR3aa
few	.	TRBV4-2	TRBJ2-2	TGTGCCAGCAGCCAAGGAACTCGTGGGCTTCCCGGGGAGCTGTTTTTT	CASSQGTRGLPGELFF
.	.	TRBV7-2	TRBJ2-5	TGTGCCAGCGGAACAGGTCCGCTTGGACAAGAGACCCAGTACTTC	CASGTGPLGQETQYF
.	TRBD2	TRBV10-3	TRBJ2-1	TGTGCCTCAGCAGGTAGCGGGAGGGCCAATGAGCAGTTCTTC	CASAGSGRANEQFF
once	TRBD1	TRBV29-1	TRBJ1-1	TGCAGCGGGCTGATCGACAGGGCGGGGACTGAAGCTTTCTTT	CSGLIDRAGTEAFF
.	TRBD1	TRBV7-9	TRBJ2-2	TGTGCCAGCAGCTATTTCCAGGGGGCCAACACCGGGGAGCTGTTTTTT	CASSYFQGANTGELFF
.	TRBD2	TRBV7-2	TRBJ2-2	TGTGCCAGCAGCTTAGAAAGCGGAGCGGGGGGGCCCGGGGAGCTGTTTTTT	CASSLESGAGGPGELFF
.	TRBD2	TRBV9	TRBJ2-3	TGTGCCAGCAGCGTTGGACTAGCGGGCACAGATACGCAGTATTTT	CASSVGLAGTDTQYF
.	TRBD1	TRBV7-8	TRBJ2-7	TGTGCCAGCAGCTTAGAGGGACAGAGTTACGAGCAGTACTTC	CASSLEGQSYEQYF
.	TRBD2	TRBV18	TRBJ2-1	TGTGCCAGCTCACAATATTCTGAGACTAGCGGATACAATGAGCAGTTCTTC	CASSQYSETSGYNEQFF
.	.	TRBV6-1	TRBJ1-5	TGTGCCAGCAGTGGCACAAGCGGAGGGGCTCAGCCCCAGCATTTT	CASSGTSGGAQPQHF
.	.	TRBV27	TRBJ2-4	TGTGCCAGCACCATACTAATTGATACACCGAACATTCAGTACTTC	CASTILIDTPNIQYF
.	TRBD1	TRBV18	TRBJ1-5	TGTGCCAGCTCACCGGGACAGGGGGCGTCGGGCAATCAGCCCCAGCATTTT	CASSPGQGASGNQPQHF
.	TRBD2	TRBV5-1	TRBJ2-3	TGCGCCAGCAGCTTGGCGGGGGGTGACACAGATACGCAGTATTTT	CASSLAGGDTDTQYF
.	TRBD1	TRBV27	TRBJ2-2	TGTGCCAGCAGGGGGAGGACAGGGGAAAGCGGGGAGCTGTTTTTT	CASRGRTGESGELFF
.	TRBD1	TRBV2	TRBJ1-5	TGTGCCAGCAGCGCCCTGGGACAGGACCAGCCCCAGCATTTT	CASSALGQDQPQHF
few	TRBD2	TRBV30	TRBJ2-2	TGTGCCTGGAGTGTACTAGCGGGGGAAACCGGGGAGCTGTTTTTT	CAWSVLAGETGELFF
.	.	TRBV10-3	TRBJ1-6	TGTGCCATCAGTGAGTCTTTGTATTTCAGGGGCGCAATTAATTCACCCCTCCACTTT	CAISESLYFRGAINSPLHF
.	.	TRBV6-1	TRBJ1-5	TGTGCCAGCAGTGACGCAGGGGCTCAGCCCCAGCATTTT	CASSDAGAQPQHF
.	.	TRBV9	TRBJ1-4	TGTGCCAGCAGTGAAAAGCAAGGAGGAAAACTGTTTTTT	CASSEKQGGKLFF
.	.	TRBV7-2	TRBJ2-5	TGTGCCAGCAGCTTTGTATCGTCGGCGGGGACCTCCGCGTACTTC	CASSFVSSAGTSAYF
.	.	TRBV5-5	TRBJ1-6	TGTGCCAGCAGCTTGGGGCGGATCAATTCACCCCTCCACTTT	CASSLGRINSPLHF
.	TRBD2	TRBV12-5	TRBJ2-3	TGTGCTAGTGGTTTGGGAGCGGGGGGGAGCACAGATACGCAGTATTTT	CASGLGAGGSTDTQYF
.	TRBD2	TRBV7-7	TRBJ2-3	TGTGCTAGCAGCTTAGGTTCTAGCGGGACAGATACGCAGTATTTT	CASSLGSSGTDTQYF
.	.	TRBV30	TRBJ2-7	TGTGCCTGGGGGCGCTCCTACGAGCAGTACTTC	CAWGRSYEQYF
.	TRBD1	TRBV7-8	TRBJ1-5	TGTGCCAGCAGCTTAACCGACAGGGTGACGCAGCCCCAGCATTTT	CASSLTDRVTQPQHF
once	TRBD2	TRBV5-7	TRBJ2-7	TGTGCCAGCAGCCCGACTAGCCACGAGCAGTACTTC	CASSPTSHEQYF
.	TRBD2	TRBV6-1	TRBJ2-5	TGTGCCAGCAGTCGGCTAGCGGGAGTAGAGACCCAGTACTTC	CASSRLAGVETQYF
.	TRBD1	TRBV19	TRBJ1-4	TGTGCCAGTAGTATAGTGGGACAGATTAATGAAAAACTGTTTTTT	CASSIVGQINEKLFF
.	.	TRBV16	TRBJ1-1	TGTGCCAGCAGCCAATCGCAGGGCACTGAAGCTTTCTTT	CASSQSQGTEAFF
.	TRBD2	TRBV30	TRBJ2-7	TGTGCCTGGACCCAGCGGGAGGGCCTTGACGGCGAGCAGTACTTC	CAWTQREGLDGEQYF
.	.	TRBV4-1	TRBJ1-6	TGCGCCAGCAGCCTTTCCCAGGGTCTTAATTCACCCCTCCACTTT	CASSLSQGLNSPLHF